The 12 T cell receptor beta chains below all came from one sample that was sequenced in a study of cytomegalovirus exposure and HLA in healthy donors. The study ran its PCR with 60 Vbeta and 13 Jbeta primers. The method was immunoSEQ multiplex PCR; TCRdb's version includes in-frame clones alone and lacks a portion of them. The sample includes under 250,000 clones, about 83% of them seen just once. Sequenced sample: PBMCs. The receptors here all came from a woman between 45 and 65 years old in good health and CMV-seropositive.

This CDR3 reads CASSLTRDWGYTF. In DNA form, the CDR3 reads TGTGCCAGCAGCTTAACACGGGACTGGGGCTACACCTTC. The chain recombines TRBV7-3 with TRBJ1-2; D is perhaps TRBD1 (5 bases). Germline CDR1 and CDR2: SGHTA and FQGTGA. V was pared by 0 bases and J by 8 bases, with 10 bases between. The CDR3 totals 13 residues.

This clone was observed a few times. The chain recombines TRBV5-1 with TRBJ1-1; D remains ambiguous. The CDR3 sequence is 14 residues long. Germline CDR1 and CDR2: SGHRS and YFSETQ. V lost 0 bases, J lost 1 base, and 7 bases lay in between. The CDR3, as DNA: TGCGCCAGCAGCTTGGTCGCCGGGAACACTGAAGCTTTCTTT. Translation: CASSLVAGNTEAFF. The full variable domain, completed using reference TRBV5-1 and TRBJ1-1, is KAGVTQTPRYLIKTRGQQVTLSCSPISGHRSVSWYQQTPGQGLQFLFEYFSETQRNKGNFPGRFSGRQFSNSRSEMNVSTLELGDSALYLCASSLVAGNTEAFFGQGTRLTVV.

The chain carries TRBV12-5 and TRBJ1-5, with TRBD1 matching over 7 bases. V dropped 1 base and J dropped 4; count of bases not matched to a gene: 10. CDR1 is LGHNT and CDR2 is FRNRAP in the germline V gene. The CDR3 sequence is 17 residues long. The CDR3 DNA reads TGTGCTAGTGGTTTGGCCTATAATCGGGACAGTAATCAGCCCCAGCATTTT. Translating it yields CASGLAYNRDSNQPQHF.

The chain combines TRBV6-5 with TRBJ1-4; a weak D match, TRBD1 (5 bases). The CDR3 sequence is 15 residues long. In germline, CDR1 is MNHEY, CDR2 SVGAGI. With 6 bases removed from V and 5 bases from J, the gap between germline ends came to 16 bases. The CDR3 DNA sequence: TGTGCCAGCAGGTCCGGGACTTGGAAAAATGAAAAACTGTTTTTT. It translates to CASRSGTWKNEKLFF.

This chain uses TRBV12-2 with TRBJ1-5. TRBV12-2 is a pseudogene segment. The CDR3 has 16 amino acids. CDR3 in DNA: TGTGCAAGTCGCCTGAGAGGGCAGAATAGCAATCAGCCCCAGCATTTT. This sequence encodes CASRLRGQNSNQPQHF.

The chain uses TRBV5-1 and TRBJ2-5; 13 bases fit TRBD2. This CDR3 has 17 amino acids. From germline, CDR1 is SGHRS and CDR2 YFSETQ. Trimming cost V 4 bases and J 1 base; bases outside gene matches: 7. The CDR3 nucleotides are TGCGCCAGCAGCCTAGGGACTAGCGGGGCACTCCAAGAGACCCAGTACTTC. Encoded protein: CASSLGTSGALQETQYF. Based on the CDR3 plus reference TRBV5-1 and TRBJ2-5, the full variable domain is KAGVTQTPRYLIKTRGQQVTLSCSPISGHRSVSWYQQTPGQGLQFLFEYFSETQRNKGNFPGRFSGRQFSNSRSEMNVSTLELGDSALYLCASSLGTSGALQETQYFGPGTRLLVL.

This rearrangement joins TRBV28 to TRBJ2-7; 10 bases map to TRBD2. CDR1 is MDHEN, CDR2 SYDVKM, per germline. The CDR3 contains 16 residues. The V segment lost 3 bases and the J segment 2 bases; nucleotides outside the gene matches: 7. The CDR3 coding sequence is TGTGCCAGCAGTTTTTTCCCTAGCGGGGGCACCTACGAGCAGTACTTC. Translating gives CASSFFPSGGTYEQYF.

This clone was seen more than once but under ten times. Here the CDR3 DNA reads TGCGCCAGCAGCTTCGGAGCGGGGGAAAGACACTCTGGGGCCAACGTCCTGACTTTC. Encoded protein: CASSFGAGERHSGANVLTF. The chain links TRBV5-1 to TRBJ2-6; 8 bases fit TRBD2. Germline CDR1 is SGHRS and CDR2 is YFSETQ. The V segment lost 2 bases and the J segment 0 bases; nucleotides outside the gene matches: 10. This CDR3 region has 19 residues. The entire variable domain, with the rest obtained from reference TRBV5-1 and TRBJ2-6, is as follows: KAGVTQTPRYLIKTRGQQVTLSCSPISGHRSVSWYQQTPGQGLQFLFEYFSETQRNKGNFPGRFSGRQFSNSRSEMNVSTLELGDSALYLCASSFGAGERHSGANVLTFGAGSRLTVL.

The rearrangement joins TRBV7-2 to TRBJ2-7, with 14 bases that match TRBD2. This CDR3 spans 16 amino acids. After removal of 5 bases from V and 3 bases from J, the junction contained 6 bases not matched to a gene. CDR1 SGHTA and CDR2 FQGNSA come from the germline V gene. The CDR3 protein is CASSPGTSGGNYEQYF. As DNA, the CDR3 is TGTGCCAGCAGCCCCGGGACTAGCGGGGGAAACTACGAGCAGTACTTC.

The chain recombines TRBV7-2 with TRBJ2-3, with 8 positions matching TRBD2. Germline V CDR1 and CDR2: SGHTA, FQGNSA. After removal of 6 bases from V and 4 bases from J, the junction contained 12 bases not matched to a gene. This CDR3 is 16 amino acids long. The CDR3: CASRYAGTRSSDTQYF. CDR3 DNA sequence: TGTGCCAGCAGGTACGCCGGGACTAGGAGCTCAGATACGCAGTATTTT.

The CDR3 is CASRQGLAGETQYF. In nucleotides, the CDR3 is TGTGCCAGCAGACAAGGACTAGCGGGGGAGACCCAGTACTTC. This chain connects TRBV7-2 to TRBJ2-5; 12 nucleotides match TRBD2. The V gene end was trimmed by 6 bases and the J gene end by 5 bases; junction bases not matched to a gene: 4. The CDR3 sequence is 14 residues long. Germline assignment: CDR1 SGHTA and CDR2 FQGNSA.

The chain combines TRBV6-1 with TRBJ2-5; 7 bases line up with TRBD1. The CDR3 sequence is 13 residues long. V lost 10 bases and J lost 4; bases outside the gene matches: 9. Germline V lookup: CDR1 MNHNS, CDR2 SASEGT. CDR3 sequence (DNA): TGTGCCATCTCCCGGGACAGCAGAGAGACCCAGTACTTC. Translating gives CAISRDSRETQYF.